This T cell receptor beta chain was observed in a study of blood T cell repertoires in COVID-19 (TCRdb year 2020). Regarding the research as a whole: Samples covering the acute and convalescent phases of COVID-19 were provided by collaborators in the United States, Italy and Spain. The prospective study material was composed of cDNA or gDNA derived from T cells, B-cell-depleted T cells, or PBMCs. Deeply sampled blood TCRbeta repertoires from subjects exposed to, actively infected with, or recovered from COVID-19 were included in the dataset. The repertoires were released in a freely available public database meant as a resource for research on the immune response to SARS-CoV-2. The samples were drawn from two sources: the first 160 participants of the ongoing ImmuneRACE study, and 950 to 1,500 subjects contributed by 6 global collaborators. A de-identified subject ID, COVID-19 status, age in years and sex were almost always included in the sample metadata. Where available, HLA class I and class II types were taken from metadata supplied by the sample provider and were not determined by assay-based typing. Paper-wide results and their limitations: The quantity of clinical and demographic metadata differed by source and by participant and was supplied without curation.

The V and J ends are trimmed by 1 base and 10 bases, leaving 11 bases between them. The CDR3 sequence holds 14 residues, the cysteine and phenylalanine included. The CDR3 DNA has 42 bases and is translated from base 1. From the germline V gene, CDR1 is SNHLY and CDR2 is FYNNEI. Enrolling through a virtual design, the prospective study's participants ranged in age from roughly 18 to 95 years and lived across some 22 United States geographic areas. Cohort assignment in the prospective study relied on participant-reported clinical history from a screening survey and a study questionnaire. Each participant in the prospective study had whole blood, serum and a nasopharyngeal or oropharyngeal swab collected by mobile phlebotomists. Additional blood draws and questionnaires over an approximately two-month period could optionally be provided by prospective study participants. Before DNA extraction, blood samples from the prospective study were shipped at room temperature or frozen.

The immunoSEQ Assay, a bias-controlled multiplex PCR, was used to amplify TCRbeta CDR3 regions from genomic DNA. In the original analysis: Within the assay, amplification of reference gene primers was used to estimate how many nucleated cells each sample contained. Sequence reads were collapsed and filtered to measure the absolute abundance of every unique TCRbeta CDR3 rearrangement. For each sample, productive Simpson clonality was calculated as the square root of Simpson's diversity index across productive rearrangements. Sourced from immuneACCESS, this table was stored by TCRdb with only in-frame sequences that have V and J called. A share of the clones is absent; for the studies checked, an unresolved V gene accounts for under half, and the remainder has no known explanation. V and J calls plus clone size are reproduced from that table; the DNA served to infer D and trimming. Present in this sample are about 270,000 clones, 90% of which were seen just once. The ten top clones hold approximately 4% of the sample.

Note on this clone: The antigen it recognizes is unknown. The sample holds no much larger clone one base away, and base qualities are not on file.

Specimen: PBMCs or T cells enriched from blood (not recorded which). This receptor was identified in a woman younger than 45 with acute COVID-19. The receptor chain draws on TRBV2 and TRBJ1-6; no D gene call is confident. The DNA sequence reads TGTGCCAGCAGTGAAGGAGGGAAGCGGTCACCCCTCCACTTT. Translated, this gives CASSEGGKRSPLHF.